The 27 T cell receptor beta chains reported below all come from one sample, sequenced in a study of cytomegalovirus exposure and HLA in healthy donors. In the PCR, 60 Vbeta and 13 Jbeta primers were used. Here immunoSEQ multiplex PCR was the method, and the copy in TCRdb shows in-frame clones only, minus some. The table lists about 85,000 clones, approximately 80% of them singletons, with approximately 31% in the top ten. The sample consisted of PBMCs. The source of these receptors is a man aged 50 or older in good health and CMV-seropositive.

This clone was seen a few times. This chain connects TRBV5-1 to TRBJ2-6; possible D gene TRBD1, 6 bases. V was clipped by 3 bases and J by 0 bases, with 13 bases between them. From germline, CDR1 is SGHRS and CDR2 YFSETQ. The CDR3 loop spans 17 amino acids. CDR3 protein: CASSSVTGGSGANVLTF. Here the CDR3 DNA reads TGCGCCAGCAGCTCTGTGACAGGAGGCTCTGGGGCCAACGTCCTGACTTTC.

The genes are TRBV19 and TRBJ2-7; TRBD1 might be the D (6 bases). The CDR3 has 15 residues. Germline V CDR1 and CDR2: LNHDA, SQIVND (reference sequence). Trimming cost V 4 bases and J 5 bases, with 18 bases left between them. The DNA for the CDR3 is TGTGCCAGTAGTACCACCCCGGGACAAATCAACGAGCAGTACTTC. Its protein is CASSTTPGQINEQYF.

The chain is built from TRBV9 and TRBJ2-5; the match to TRBD2 covers 14 bases. Gene TRBJ2-7 matches the end of the DNA better, so the J call may be wrong. Germline CDR1 is SGDLS and CDR2 is YYNGEE. This CDR3 spans 21 amino acids. CDR3 sequence reads: CASSNRPGTSGRGPLVYEQYF. The DNA of the CDR3 is TGTGCCAGCAGCAACCGACCCGGGACTAGCGGGAGAGGCCCCTTGGTCTACGAGCAGTACTTC.

The V call is TRBV2, the J call TRBJ2-3; 11 bases map to TRBD2. The CDR3 is made up of 14 amino acids. V was pared by 8 bases and J by 3 bases, with 4 bases of the junction left unmatched. Germline V gene lookup returns CDR1 SNHLY and CDR2 FYNNEI. CDR3 sequence reads: CASALAGGTDTQYF. Here the CDR3 DNA reads TGTGCCAGCGCTCTAGCGGGAGGAACAGATACGCAGTATTTT.

V is TRBV6-5 and J is TRBJ1-2, with 8 bases fitting TRBD1. V lost 4 bases and J lost 5; bases outside the gene matches: 3. Germline assignment: CDR1 MNHEY and CDR2 SVGAGI. CDR3 size: 13 residues. CDR3 bases: TGTGCCAGCAGTTTTCAGGGGGCGTATGGCTACACCTTC. This encodes CASSFQGAYGYTF.

The chain is built from TRBV20-1 and TRBJ2-5; a possible D gene is TRBD1 (5 bases). The CDR3 runs to 10 residues. In germline, CDR1 is DFQATT, CDR2 SNEGSKA (reference sequence). Trimming pared 6 bases from V and 3 bases from J, leaving 5 bases between. CDR3 region: CSADKETQYF. CDR3 coding DNA: TGCAGTGCGGACAAAGAGACCCAGTACTTC.

The table lists this clone with a few counts. One end of the junction does not line up with germline, which may come from a read error. The V gene is TRBV5-1, the J gene TRBJ1-3, with 7 nucleotides matching TRBD1. This CDR3 is built from 16 residues. Germline loops: CDR1 SGHRS, CDR2 YFSETQ. Here the CDR3 reads CASSWRTGLSRNTIYF. In DNA, the CDR3 is TGCGCCAGCAGCTGGAGGACAGGCCTCTCTCGAAACACCATATATTTT.

This clone came up once. The V call is TRBV11-2, the J call TRBJ2-7, with D perhaps TRBD2 (7 bases). Germline assignment: CDR1 SGHAT and CDR2 FQNNGV. This CDR3 is built from 14 residues. Trimming took off 8 bases at V and 4 bases at J, with 18 bases between the two ends. The CDR3 is CASSGVGGAYEQYF. CDR3 DNA: TGTGCCAGCTCTGGGGTAGGGGGGGCGTACGAGCAGTACTTC.

The chain employs TRBV5-1 and TRBJ2-7, with D perhaps TRBD1 (5 bases). CDR3 length: 13 amino acids. Trimming stripped 2 bases from V and 2 bases from J, with 8 bases between. The germline V gene has CDR1 SGHRS and CDR2 YFSETQ. For the CDR3, the DNA is TGCGCCAGCAGCTTTGACAGCCCCTACGAGCAGTACTTC. Encoded protein: CASSFDSPYEQYF.

The chain employs TRBV6-5 and TRBJ1-2; D uncertain. This CDR3 contains 13 residues. Germline loops: CDR1 MNHEY, CDR2 SVGAGI. With 6 bases removed from V and 8 bases from J, the gap between germline ends came to 16 bases. The CDR3 nucleotides are TGTGCCAGCAGACCTGGGGAGAAAGGGGGCTACACCTTC. Encoded protein: CASRPGEKGGYTF.

This clone came up once. The chain couples TRBV5-6 to TRBJ2-5; TRBD1 matches at 9 bases. Trimming cost V 4 bases and J 11 bases; bases outside gene matches: 9. Germline loops: CDR1 SGHDT, CDR2 YYEEEE. The CDR3 length is 13 residues. CDR3 loop: CASSPTTGGVQYF. CDR3 DNA: TGTGCCAGCAGCCCCACGACAGGGGGTGTGCAGTACTTC.

This clone was seen only a few times. The rearrangement uses TRBV7-7 and TRBJ2-7; the D is unclear. This CDR3 is 15 amino acids long. Germline V gene sequence: CDR1 SSHAT, CDR2 FNYEAQ (reference sequence). V gave up 1 base and J gave up 0 bases, with 10 bases separating them. The chain's CDR3 is CASSLGAGDSYEQYF. CDR3 DNA sequence: TGTGCCAGCAGCTTAGGGGCAGGCGACTCCTACGAGCAGTACTTC. Full variable domain (outside the CDR3, taken from reference TRBV7-7 and TRBJ2-7): GAGVSQSPRYKVTKRGQDVTLRCDPISSHATLYWYQQALGQGPEFLTYFNYEAQPDKSGLPSDRFSAERPEGSISTLTIQRTEQRDSAMYRCASSLGAGDSYEQYFGPGTRLTVT.

Only a few counts were recorded for this clone. V gene TRBV18 combines with J gene TRBJ2-1; a possible D gene is TRBD2 (5 bases). The V gene lost 3 bases and the J gene lost 6 bases, with 18 bases spanning the gap. This CDR3 contains 16 residues. Germline lookup yields CDR1 KGHSH and CDR2 LQKENI. CDR3 residues: CASSPELLSAGNEQFF. CDR3 DNA sequence: TGTGCCAGCTCACCGGAACTACTATCGGCGGGCAATGAGCAGTTCTTC.

CDR3 residues: CASSLNRATNEKLFF. CDR3 nucleotide sequence: TGCGCCAGCAGCTTGAATCGGGCAACTAATGAAAAACTGTTTTTT. The chain employs TRBV5-1 and TRBJ1-4; D ambiguous. Germline CDR1 SGHRS, CDR2 YFSETQ. The length of the CDR3 is 15 residues. With 1 base removed from V and 0 bases from J, the gap between germline ends came to 7 bases.

The chain couples TRBV16 to TRBJ2-2; TRBD1 is a possible D gene (5 bases). Trimming pared 0 bases from V and 1 base from J, leaving 15 bases between. CDR1 and CDR2 (germline): KGHSY, FQNENV. The CDR3 length is 18 residues. CDR3 sequence reads: CASSQSQAAGQNTGELFF. The CDR3 region has the DNA TGTGCCAGCAGCCAATCACAGGCGGCAGGGCAGAACACCGGGGAGCTGTTTTTT.

The chain couples TRBV2 to TRBJ2-2; maybe TRBD1 (5 bases). This CDR3 region has 15 residues. Germline V CDR1 and CDR2: SNHLY, FYNNEI. V was pared by 4 bases and J by 4 bases, with 13 bases between. CDR3 DNA: TGTGCCAGCAGTGTCGAAGGGGCGAGCACCGGGGAGCTGTTTTTT. Residues: CASSVEGASTGELFF.

This chain uses TRBV19 with TRBJ1-5, with TRBD1 matching over 8 bases. CDR3 length equals 15 residues. With 3 bases clipped from V and 5 bases from J, the junction kept 6 bases outside the gene matches. Germline CDR1 is LNHDA and CDR2 is SQIVND (reference sequence). The CDR3 protein is CASSMGTGLYQPQHF. For the CDR3, the DNA is TGTGCCAGTAGTATGGGGACAGGTCTTTATCAGCCCCAGCATTTT.

The genes are TRBV6-1 and TRBJ1-5, with a tentative D call TRBD1 (5 bases). Germline V gene sequence: CDR1 MNHNS, CDR2 SASEGT. This CDR3 is 15 amino acids long. Trimming took off 8 bases at V and 5 bases at J, with 19 bases between the two ends. CDR3 loop: CASGKGLLGDQPQHF. The CDR3 DNA follows: TGTGCCAGCGGAAAGGGACTACTAGGCGATCAGCCCCAGCATTTT.

The chain carries TRBV7-2 and TRBJ2-5, with D hard to call. The V gene's germline CDR1 is SGHTA and CDR2 FQGNSA. The CDR3 contains 12 residues. Trimming took off 2 bases at V and 4 bases at J, with 5 bases between the two ends. The CDR3 nucleotides are TGTGCCAGCAGCTTACTCTCAGAGACCCAGTACTTC. Encoded protein: CASSLLSETQYF.

The chain uses TRBV5-8 and TRBJ2-5; D not resolved. The CDR3 has 15 residues. CDR1 is SGHTS and CDR2 is YDEGEE in the germline V gene. The V gene lost 4 bases and the J gene lost 0 bases, with 13 bases spanning the gap. The DNA of the CDR3 is TGTGCCAGCAGCCCGATTTGGAGCGACCAAGAGACCCAGTACTTC. Its translation: CASSPIWSDQETQYF.

J is TRBJ2-1 and V is TRBV6-6; 9 bases are shared with TRBD2. This CDR3 is 15 amino acids long. J was trimmed by 0 bases and V by 4 bases; bases with no gene match: 1. Germline CDR1 reads MNHNY; CDR2 reads SVGAGI (reference sequence). Here the CDR3 reads CASSFSGSSYNEQFF. The DNA of the CDR3 is TGTGCCAGCAGTTTTAGCGGGAGCTCCTACAATGAGCAGTTCTTC.

The genes are TRBV7-9 and TRBJ2-7; 10 bases map to TRBD2. This CDR3 is 14 amino acids long. V was pared by 6 bases and J by 2 bases, with 4 bases of the junction left unmatched. Looked up from germline, CDR1 is SEHNR and CDR2 is FQNEAQ (reference sequence). In DNA, the CDR3 is TGTGCCAGCAGTTCAGCGGGAGGGCCCTACGAGCAGTACTTC. Its protein is CASSSAGGPYEQYF.

The rearrangement links TRBV7-2 to TRBJ2-5; tentative D call: TRBD1 (6 bases). CDR3 size: 13 residues. V lost 5 bases to trimming and J lost 4 bases, with 11 bases between them. Germline CDR1 is SGHTA and CDR2 is FQGNSA. CDR3 protein: CASSPDSGETQYF. The CDR3 DNA reads TGTGCCAGCAGCCCGGACAGTGGAGAGACCCAGTACTTC.

With regard to this clone: The junction and the germline gene differ at one end; a read error may be behind it. The genes are TRBV27 and TRBJ2-3; 8 nucleotides agree with TRBD2. CDR1 and CDR2 (germline): MNHEY, SMNVEV (reference sequence). This CDR3 has 13 residues. The CDR3 is CVSSRREGDTQYF. CDR3 nucleotide sequence: TGTGTCAGCAGCCGCCGGGAGGGAGATACGCAGTATTTT.

The chain carries TRBV6-6 and TRBJ1-1; 9 bases agree with TRBD1. The CDR3 length is 15 residues. Germline loops: CDR1 MNHNY, CDR2 SVGAGI (reference sequence). The trim removed 5 bases at V and 5 bases at J, leaving 9 bases unmatched. In DNA, the CDR3 is TGTGCCAGCAGTCAGACAGGGGGGAGGGAGACTGAAGCTTTCTTT. It yields the protein CASSQTGGRETEAFF.

CDR3 DNA sequence: TGTGCCACCTCGGACAGGAACACAGATACGCAGTATTTT. This gives the protein CATSDRNTDTQYF. V usage is TRBV21-1 and J usage is TRBJ2-3; the D call of TRBD1 is as the table states it, not checked on the DNA. TRBV21-1 is a listed pseudogene. This CDR3 contains 13 residues.

The V and J genes are TRBV5-1 and TRBJ2-2; 7 positions match TRBD1. CDR1 is SGHRS and CDR2 is YFSETQ in the germline V gene. Trimming at V came to 4 bases and at J to 8 bases, leaving 14 bases not matched to a gene. This CDR3 comprises 16 residues. Here the CDR3 reads CASSPPRQGASGELFF. The CDR3 DNA sequence: TGCGCCAGCAGCCCCCCCCGACAGGGCGCCAGTGGGGAGCTGTTTTTT.